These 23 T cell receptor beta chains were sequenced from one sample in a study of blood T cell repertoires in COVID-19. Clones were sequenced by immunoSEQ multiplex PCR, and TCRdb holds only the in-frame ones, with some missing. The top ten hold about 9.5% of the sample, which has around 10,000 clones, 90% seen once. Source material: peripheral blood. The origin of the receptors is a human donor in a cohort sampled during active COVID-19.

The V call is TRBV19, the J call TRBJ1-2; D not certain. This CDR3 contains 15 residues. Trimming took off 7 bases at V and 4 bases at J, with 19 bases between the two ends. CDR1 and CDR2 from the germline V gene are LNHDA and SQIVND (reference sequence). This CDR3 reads CASTETMRLSYGYTF. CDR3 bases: TGTGCCAGTACCGAAACAATGCGGTTGAGCTATGGCTACACCTTC.

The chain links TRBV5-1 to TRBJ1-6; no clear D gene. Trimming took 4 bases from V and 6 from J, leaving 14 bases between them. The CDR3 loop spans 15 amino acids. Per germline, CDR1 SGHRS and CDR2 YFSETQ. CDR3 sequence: CASSGSQAINSPLHF. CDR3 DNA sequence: TGCGCCAGCAGCGGAAGCCAGGCTATTAATTCACCCCTCCACTTT.

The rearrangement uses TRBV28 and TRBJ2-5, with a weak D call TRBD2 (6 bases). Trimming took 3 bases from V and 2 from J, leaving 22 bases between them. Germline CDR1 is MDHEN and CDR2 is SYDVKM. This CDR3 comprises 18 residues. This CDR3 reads CASSFEVGGGEVQETQYF. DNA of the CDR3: TGTGCCAGCAGTTTCGAGGTTGGGGGAGGTGAGGTTCAAGAGACCCAGTACTTC.

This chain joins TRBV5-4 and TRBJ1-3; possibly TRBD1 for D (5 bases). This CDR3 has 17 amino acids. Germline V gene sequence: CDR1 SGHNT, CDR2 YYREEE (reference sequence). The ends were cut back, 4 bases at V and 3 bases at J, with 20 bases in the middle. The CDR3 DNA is TGTGCCAGCAGCCCGGACGGGGGATTCGTTGGTGGAAACACCATATATTTT. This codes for CASSPDGGFVGGNTIYF.

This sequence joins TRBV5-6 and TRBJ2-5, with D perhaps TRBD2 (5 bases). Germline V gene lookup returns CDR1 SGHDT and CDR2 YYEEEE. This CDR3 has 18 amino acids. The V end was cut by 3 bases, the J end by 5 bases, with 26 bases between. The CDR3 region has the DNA TGTGCCAGCAGCTACGGGGAAATGGGCGGGTTTGTTCGGGAGACCCAGTACTTC. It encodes CASSYGEMGGFVRETQYF.

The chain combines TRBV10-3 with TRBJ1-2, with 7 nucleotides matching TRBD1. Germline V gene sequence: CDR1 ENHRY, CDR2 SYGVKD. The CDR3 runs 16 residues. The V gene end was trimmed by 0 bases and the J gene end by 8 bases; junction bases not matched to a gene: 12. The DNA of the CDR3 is TGTGCCATCAGTGAGTCGCGTGGACAGGCTATGCGAGGCTACACCTTC. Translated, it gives CAISESRGQAMRGYTF.

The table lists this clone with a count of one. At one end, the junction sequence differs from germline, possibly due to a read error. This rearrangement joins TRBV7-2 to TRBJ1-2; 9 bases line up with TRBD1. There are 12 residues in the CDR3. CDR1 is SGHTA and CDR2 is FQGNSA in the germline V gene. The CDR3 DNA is TGTGCCAGCAGCCCCGGGACAGGGCCATGCACGTTC. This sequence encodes CASSPGTGPCTF.

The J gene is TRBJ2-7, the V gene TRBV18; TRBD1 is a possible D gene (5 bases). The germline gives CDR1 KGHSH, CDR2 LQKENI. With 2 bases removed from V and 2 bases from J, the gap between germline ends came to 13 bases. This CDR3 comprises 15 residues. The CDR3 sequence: CASSPSGPTPYEQYF. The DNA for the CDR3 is TGTGCCAGCTCACCATCAGGGCCCACACCCTACGAGCAGTACTTC.

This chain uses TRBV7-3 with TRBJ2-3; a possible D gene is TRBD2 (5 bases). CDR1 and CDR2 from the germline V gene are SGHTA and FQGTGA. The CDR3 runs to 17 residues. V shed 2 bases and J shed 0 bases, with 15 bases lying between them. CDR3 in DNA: TGTGCCAGCAGCTTAGTGGTCGGGGTGGCGAGCACAGATACGCAGTATTTT. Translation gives CASSLVVGVASTDTQYF.

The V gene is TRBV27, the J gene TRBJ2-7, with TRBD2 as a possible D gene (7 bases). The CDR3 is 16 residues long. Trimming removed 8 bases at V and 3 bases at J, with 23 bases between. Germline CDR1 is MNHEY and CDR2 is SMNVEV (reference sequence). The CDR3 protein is CASGELGGAKRYEQYF. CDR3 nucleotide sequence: TGTGCCAGCGGAGAACTAGGGGGGGCAAAACGCTACGAGCAGTACTTC.

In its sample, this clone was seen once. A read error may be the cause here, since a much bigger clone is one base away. The DNA for the CDR3 is TGTGCCTGGAGTGTATCGGGCGGGCGGGGGGGCGAGCAGTTCTTC. Its translation is CAWSVSGGRGGEQFF. The gene calls are TRBV30 and TRBJ2-1; 9 bases align to TRBD2. Germline values: CDR1 GTSNPN, CDR2 SVGIG (reference sequence). V was pared by 0 bases and J by 10 bases, with 10 bases of the junction left unmatched. The CDR3 runs to 15 residues. Full variable domain (missing parts from reference TRBV30 and TRBJ2-1): SQTIHQWPATLVQPVGSPLSLECTVEGTSNPNLYWYRQAAGRGLQLLFYSVGIGQISSEVPQNLSASRPQDRQFILSSKKLLLSDSGFYLCAWSVSGGRGGEQFFGPGTRLTVL.

CDR3 nucleotides: TGTGCCAGCAGCCTCACCGTGAACAATGCCTACGAGCAGTACTTC. Residues: CASSLTVNNAYEQYF. This chain links TRBV4-2 with TRBJ2-7; D gene uncertain. V lost 4 bases, J lost 2 bases, and 15 bases lay in between. The CDR3 spans 15 residues. Germline CDR1 and CDR2: LGHNA and YNFKEQ.

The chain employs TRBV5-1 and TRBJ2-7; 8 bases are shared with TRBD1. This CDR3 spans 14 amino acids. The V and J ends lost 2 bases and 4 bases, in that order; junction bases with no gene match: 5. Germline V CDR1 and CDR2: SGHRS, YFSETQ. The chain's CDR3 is CASSLGQGPYEQYF. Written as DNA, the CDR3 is TGCGCCAGCAGCTTAGGACAGGGCCCATACGAGCAGTACTTC.

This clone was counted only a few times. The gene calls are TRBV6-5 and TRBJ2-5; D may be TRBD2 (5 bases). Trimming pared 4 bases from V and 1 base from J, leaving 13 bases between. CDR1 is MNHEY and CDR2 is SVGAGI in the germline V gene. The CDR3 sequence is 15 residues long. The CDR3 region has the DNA TGTGCCAGCAGTTTCAACCCGGGGTTCCAAGAGACCCAGTACTTC. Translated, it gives CASSFNPGFQETQYF.

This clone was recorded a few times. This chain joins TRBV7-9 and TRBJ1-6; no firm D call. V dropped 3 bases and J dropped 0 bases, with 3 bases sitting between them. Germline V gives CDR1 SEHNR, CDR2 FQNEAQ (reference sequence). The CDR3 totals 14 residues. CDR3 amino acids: CASSLSSYNSPLHF. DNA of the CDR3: TGTGCCAGCAGCTTGAGCTCCTATAATTCACCCCTCCACTTT.

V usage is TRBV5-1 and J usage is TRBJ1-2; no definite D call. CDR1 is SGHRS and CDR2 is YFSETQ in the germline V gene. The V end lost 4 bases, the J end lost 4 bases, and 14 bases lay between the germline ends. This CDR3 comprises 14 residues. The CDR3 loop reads CASSADWGGYGYTF. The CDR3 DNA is TGCGCCAGCAGCGCGGACTGGGGTGGCTATGGCTACACCTTC. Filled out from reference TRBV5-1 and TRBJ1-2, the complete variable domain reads KAGVTQTPRYLIKTRGQQVTLSCSPISGHRSVSWYQQTPGQGLQFLFEYFSETQRNKGNFPGRFSGRQFSNSRSEMNVSTLELGDSALYLCASSADWGGYGYTFGSGTRLTVV.

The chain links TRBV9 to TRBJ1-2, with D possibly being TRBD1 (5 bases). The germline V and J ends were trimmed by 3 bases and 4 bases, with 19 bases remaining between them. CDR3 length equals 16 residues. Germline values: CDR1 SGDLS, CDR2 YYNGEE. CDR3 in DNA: TGTGCCAGCAGCGCGGGGGGGAGTGAAAAGAGCTATGGCTACACCTTC. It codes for CASSAGGSEKSYGYTF. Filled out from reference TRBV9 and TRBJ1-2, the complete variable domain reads DSGVTQTPKHLITATGQRVTLRCSPRSGDLSVYWYQQSLDQGLQFLIQYYNGEERAKGNILERFSAQQFPDLHSELNLSSLELGDSALYFCASSAGGSEKSYGYTFGSGTRLTVV.

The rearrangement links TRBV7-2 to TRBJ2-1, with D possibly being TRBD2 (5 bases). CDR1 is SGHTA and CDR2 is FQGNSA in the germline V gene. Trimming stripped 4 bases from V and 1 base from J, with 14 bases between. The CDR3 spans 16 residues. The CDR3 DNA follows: TGTGCCAGCAGCTCGGACCGTAGGAGGTCCTACAATGAGCAGTTCTTC. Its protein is CASSSDRRRSYNEQFF.

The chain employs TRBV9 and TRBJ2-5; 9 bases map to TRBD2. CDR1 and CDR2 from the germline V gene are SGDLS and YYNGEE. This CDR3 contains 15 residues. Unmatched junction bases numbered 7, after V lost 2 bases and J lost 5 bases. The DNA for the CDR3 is TGTGCCAGCAGCGTTATTAGCGGGGGTTGGGAGACCCAGTACTTC. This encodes CASSVISGGWETQYF.

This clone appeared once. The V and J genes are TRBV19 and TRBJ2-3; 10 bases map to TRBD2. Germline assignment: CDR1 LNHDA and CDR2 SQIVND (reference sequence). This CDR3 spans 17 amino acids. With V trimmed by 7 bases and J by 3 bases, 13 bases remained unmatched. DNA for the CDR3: TGTGCCAGTAAATCCCTCTTAGCGGGGGGTTGGACAGATACGCAGTATTTT. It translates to CASKSLLAGGWTDTQYF. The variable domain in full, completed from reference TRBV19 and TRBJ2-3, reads DGGITQSPKYLFRKEGQNVTLSCEQNLNHDAMYWYRQDPGQGLRLIYYSQIVNDFQKGDIAEGYSVSREKKESFPLTVTSAQKNPTAFYLCASKSLLAGGWTDTQYFGPGTRLTVL.

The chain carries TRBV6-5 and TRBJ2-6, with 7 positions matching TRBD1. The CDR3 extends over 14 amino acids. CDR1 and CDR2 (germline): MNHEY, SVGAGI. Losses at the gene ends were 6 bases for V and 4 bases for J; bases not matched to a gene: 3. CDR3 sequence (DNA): TGTGCCAGCAGGGACAGGAGCGGGGCCAACGTCCTGACTTTC. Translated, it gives CASRDRSGANVLTF.

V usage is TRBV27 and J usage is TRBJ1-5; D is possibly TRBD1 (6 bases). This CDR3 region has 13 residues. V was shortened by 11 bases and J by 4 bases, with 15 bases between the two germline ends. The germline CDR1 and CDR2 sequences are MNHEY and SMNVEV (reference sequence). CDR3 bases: TGTGCCTCCAGCCGACAGGTGAATCAGCCCCAGCATTTT. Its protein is CASSRQVNQPQHF.

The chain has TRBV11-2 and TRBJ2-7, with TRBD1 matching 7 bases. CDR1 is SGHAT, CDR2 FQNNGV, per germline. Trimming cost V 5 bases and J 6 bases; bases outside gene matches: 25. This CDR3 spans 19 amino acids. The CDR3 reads CASSPRGLASGASLGEQYF. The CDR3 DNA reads TGTGCCAGCAGCCCAAGGGGGCTGGCGAGCGGTGCGTCGCTGGGCGAGCAGTACTTC.